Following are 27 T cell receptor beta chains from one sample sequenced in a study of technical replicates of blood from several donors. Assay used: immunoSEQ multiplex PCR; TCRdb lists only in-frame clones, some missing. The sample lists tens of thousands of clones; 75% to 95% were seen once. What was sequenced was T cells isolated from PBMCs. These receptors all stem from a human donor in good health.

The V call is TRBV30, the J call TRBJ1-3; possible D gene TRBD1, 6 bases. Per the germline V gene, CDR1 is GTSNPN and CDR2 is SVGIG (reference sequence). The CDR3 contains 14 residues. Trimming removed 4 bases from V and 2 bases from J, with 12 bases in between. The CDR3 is CAWITGSAGNTIYF. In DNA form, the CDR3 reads TGTGCCTGGATTACAGGGAGTGCTGGAAACACCATATATTTT.

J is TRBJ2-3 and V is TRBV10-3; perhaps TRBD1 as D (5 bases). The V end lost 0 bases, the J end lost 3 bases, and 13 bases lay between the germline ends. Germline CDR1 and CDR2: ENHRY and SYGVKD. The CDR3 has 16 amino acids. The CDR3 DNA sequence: TGTGCCATCAGTGAGTCGGGGCAGGGTATGACAGATACGCAGTATTTT. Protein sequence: CAISESGQGMTDTQYF.

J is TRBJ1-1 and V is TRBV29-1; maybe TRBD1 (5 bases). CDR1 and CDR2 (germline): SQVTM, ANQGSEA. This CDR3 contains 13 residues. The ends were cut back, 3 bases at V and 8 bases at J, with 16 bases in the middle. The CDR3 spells CSVERYGTGEAFF. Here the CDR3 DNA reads TGCAGCGTTGAGAGGTACGGGACTGGGGAAGCTTTCTTT.

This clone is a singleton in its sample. CDR3 in amino acids: CASSASDRGRYQETQYF. The CDR3 DNA follows: TGTGCCAGCAGCGCCTCGGACAGGGGCCGGTACCAAGAGACCCAGTACTTC. V is TRBV7-9 and J is TRBJ2-5; 9 nucleotides line up with TRBD1. The CDR3 length is 17 residues. Germline CDR1 is SEHNR and CDR2 is FQNEAQ (reference sequence). The V and J ends lost 5 bases and 0 bases, in that order; junction bases with no gene match: 10.

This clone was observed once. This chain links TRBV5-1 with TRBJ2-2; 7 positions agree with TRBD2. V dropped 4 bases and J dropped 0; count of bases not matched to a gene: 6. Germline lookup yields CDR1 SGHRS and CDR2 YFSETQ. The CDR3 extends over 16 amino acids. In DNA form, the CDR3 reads TGCGCCAGCAGCCCCGGGGGGAGCGCGAACACCGGGGAGCTGTTTTTT. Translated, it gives CASSPGGSANTGELFF.

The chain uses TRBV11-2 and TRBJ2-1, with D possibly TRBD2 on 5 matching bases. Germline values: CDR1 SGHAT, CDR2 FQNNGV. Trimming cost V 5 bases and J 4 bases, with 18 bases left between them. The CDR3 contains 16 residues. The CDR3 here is CASSRRGLAFYNEQFF. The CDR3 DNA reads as TGTGCCAGCAGCCGCCGCGGGCTAGCTTTTTACAATGAGCAGTTCTTC.

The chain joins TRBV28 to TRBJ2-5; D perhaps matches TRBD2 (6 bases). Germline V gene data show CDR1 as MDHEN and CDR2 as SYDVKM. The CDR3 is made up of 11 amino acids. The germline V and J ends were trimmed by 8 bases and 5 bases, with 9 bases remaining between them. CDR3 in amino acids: CASRRAETQYF. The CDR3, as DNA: TGTGCCAGCCGGAGGGCCGAGACCCAGTACTTC.

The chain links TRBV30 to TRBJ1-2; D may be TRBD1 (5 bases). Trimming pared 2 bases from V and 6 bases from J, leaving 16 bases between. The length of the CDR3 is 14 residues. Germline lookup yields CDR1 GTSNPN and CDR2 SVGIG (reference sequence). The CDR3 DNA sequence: TGTGCCTGGAGTTATCTAGGAGGGGCGGATGGCTACACCTTC. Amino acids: CAWSYLGGADGYTF.

The CDR3 DNA follows: TGTGCCAGCAGTTTTGGGGGGACCTTGGGAAAACTGTTTTTT. Translating gives CASSFGGTLGKLFF. This chain uses TRBV27 with TRBJ1-4, with D maybe TRBD1 (5 bases). Germline CDR1 is MNHEY and CDR2 is SMNVEV (reference sequence). The CDR3 runs 14 residues. Trimming pared 3 bases from V and 10 bases from J, leaving 15 bases between.

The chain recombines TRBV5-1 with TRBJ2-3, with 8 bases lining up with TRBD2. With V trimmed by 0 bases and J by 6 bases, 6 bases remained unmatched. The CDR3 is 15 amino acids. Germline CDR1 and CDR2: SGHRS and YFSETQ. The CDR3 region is CASSLEGLAGDTQYF. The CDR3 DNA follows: TGCGCCAGCAGCTTGGAAGGACTAGCAGGGGATACGCAGTATTTT.

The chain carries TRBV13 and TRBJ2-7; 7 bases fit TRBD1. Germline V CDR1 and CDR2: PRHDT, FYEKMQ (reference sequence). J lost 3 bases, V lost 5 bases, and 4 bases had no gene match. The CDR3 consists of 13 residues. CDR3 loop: CASSNDRDYEQYF. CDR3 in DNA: TGTGCCAGCAGCAACGACAGGGACTACGAGCAGTACTTC.

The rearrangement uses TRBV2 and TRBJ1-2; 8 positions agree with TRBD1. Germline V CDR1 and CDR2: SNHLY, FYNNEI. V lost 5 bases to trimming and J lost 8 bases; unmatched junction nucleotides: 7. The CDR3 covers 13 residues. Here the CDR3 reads CASSMGQEDGYTF. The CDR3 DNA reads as TGTGCCAGCAGTATGGGACAGGAGGACGGCTACACCTTC.

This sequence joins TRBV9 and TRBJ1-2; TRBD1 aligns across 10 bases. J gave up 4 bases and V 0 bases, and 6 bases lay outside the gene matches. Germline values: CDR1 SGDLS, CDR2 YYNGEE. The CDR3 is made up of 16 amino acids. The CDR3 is CASSVGDRGSGYGYTF. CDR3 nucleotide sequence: TGTGCCAGCAGCGTAGGGGACAGGGGATCGGGCTATGGCTACACCTTC. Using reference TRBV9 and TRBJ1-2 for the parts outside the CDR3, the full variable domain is DSGVTQTPKHLITATGQRVTLRCSPRSGDLSVYWYQQSLDQGLQFLIQYYNGEERAKGNILERFSAQQFPDLHSELNLSSLELGDSALYFCASSVGDRGSGYGYTFGSGTRLTVV.

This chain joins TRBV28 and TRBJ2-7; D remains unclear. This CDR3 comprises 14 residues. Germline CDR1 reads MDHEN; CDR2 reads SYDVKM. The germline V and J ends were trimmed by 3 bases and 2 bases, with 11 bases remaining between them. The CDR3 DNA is TGTGCCAGCAGTTTTGTTAAAACACCCTACGAGCAGTACTTC. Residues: CASSFVKTPYEQYF.

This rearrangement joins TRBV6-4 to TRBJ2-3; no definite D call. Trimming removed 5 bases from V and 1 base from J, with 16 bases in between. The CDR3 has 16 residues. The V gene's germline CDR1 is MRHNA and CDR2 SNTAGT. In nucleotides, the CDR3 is TGTGCCAGCAGTCCCGGGTGGAGCATGGGCACAGATACGCAGTATTTT. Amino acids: CASSPGWSMGTDTQYF.

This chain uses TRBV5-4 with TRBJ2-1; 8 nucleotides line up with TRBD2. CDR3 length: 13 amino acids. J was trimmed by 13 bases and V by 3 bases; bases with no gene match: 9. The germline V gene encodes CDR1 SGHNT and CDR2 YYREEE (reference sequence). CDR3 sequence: CASSSLAGKGQFF. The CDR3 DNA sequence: TGTGCCAGCAGCTCATTAGCGGGAAAGGGTCAGTTCTTC.

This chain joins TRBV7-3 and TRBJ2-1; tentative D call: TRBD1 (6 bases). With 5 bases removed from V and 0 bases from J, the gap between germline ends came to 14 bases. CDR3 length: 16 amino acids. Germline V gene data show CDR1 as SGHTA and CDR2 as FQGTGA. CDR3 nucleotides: TGTGCCAGCAGCCCCAAGCAGGGGACCTCCTACAATGAGCAGTTCTTC. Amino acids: CASSPKQGTSYNEQFF.

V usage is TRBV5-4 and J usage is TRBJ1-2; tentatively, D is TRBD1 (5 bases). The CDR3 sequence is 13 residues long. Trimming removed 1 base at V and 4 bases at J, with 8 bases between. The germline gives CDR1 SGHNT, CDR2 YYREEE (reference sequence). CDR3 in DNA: TGTGCCAGCAGCTTGACAGGCGCCTATGGCTACACCTTC. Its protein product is CASSLTGAYGYTF.

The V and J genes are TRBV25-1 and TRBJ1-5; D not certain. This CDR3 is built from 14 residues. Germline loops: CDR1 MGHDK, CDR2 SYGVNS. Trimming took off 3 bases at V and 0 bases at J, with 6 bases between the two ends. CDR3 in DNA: TGTGCCAGCAGTGACCCTTATAGCAATCAGCCCCAGCATTTT. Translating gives CASSDPYSNQPQHF.

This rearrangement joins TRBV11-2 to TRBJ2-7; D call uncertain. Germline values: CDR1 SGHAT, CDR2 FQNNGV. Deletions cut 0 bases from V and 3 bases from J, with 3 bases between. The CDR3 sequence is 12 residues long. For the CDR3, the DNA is TGTGCCAGCAGCTTAGACGGCTACGAGCAGTACTTC. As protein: CASSLDGYEQYF.

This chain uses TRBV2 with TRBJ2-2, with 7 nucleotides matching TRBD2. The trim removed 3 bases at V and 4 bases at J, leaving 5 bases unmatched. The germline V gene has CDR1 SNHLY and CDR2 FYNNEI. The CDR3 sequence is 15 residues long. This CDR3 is CASSEGERGTGELFF. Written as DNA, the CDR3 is TGTGCCAGCAGTGAGGGGGAGCGGGGCACCGGGGAGCTGTTTTTT.

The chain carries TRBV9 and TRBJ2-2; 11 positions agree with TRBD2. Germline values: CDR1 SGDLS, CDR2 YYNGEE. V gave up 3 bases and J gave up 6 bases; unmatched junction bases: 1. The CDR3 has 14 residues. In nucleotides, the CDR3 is TGTGCCAGCAGCGGACTAGCGGGACCCGGGGAGCTGTTTTTT. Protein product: CASSGLAGPGELFF.

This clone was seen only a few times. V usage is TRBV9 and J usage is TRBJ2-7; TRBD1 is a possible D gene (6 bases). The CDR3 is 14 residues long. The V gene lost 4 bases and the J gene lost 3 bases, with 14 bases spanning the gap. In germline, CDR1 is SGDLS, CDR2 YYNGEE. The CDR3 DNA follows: TGTGCCAGCAGCACCAGGGGCCAATACTACGAGCAGTACTTC. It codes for CASSTRGQYYEQYF.

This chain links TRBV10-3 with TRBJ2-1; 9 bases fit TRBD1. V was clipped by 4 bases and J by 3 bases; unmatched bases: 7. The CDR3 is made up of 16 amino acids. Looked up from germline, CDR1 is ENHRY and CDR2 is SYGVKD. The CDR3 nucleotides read TGTGCCATCAGTGCGGGCACAGGGGGCGGCTACAATGAGCAGTTCTTC. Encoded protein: CAISAGTGGGYNEQFF.

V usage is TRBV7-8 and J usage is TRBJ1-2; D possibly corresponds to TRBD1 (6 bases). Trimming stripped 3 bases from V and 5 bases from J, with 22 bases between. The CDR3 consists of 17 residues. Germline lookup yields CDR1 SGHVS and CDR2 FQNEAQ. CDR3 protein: CASSFGAQGRRAYGYTF. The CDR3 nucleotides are TGTGCCAGCAGCTTCGGGGCCCAGGGGCGGCGGGCTTATGGCTACACCTTC.

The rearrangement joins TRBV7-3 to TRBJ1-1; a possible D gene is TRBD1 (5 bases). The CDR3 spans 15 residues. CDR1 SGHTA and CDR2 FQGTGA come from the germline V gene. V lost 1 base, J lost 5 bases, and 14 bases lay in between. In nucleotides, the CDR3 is TGTGCCAGCAGCTTAAAGGGGCCCAAGGGAACTGAAGCTTTCTTT. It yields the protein CASSLKGPKGTEAFF. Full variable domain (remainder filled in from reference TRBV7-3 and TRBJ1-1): GAGVSQTPSNKVTEKGKYVELRCDPISGHTALYWYRQSLGQGPEFLIYFQGTGAADDSGLPNDRFFAVRPEGSVSTLKIQRTERGDSAVYLCASSLKGPKGTEAFFGQGTRLTVV.

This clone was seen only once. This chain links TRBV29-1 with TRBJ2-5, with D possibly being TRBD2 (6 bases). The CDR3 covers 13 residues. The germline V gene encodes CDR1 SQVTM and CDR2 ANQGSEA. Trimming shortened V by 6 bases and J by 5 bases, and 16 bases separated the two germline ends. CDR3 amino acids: CSVYSGGGETQYF. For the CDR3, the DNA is TGCAGCGTCTATTCAGGAGGAGGGGAGACCCAGTACTTC.